This T cell receptor (beta chain) was obtained from a study of beta chain features in type 1 diabetes. This clone occurred a few times. The sample contains more than one DNA sequence encoding this CDR3. Every isolated RNA sample was fully reverse transcribed, so sequencing captured expressed TCRB transcripts. Clones were sequenced by immunoSEQ multiplex PCR, and TCRdb holds only the in-frame ones, with some missing. The table lists approximately 470,000 clones, around 30% of them singletons. Trimming took off 2 bases at V and 5 bases at J, with 3 bases between the two ends. The CDR3 is 11 amino acids. The germline V gene has CDR1 ENHRY and CDR2 SYGVKD.

This TCR came from a man aged 18 to 29 in good health. Material for sequencing was naive CD4+ T cells from blood. The rearrangement joins TRBV10-3 to TRBJ2-5; D is undetermined. CDR3 amino acids: CAISEAETQYF. For the CDR3, the DNA is TGTGCCATCAGTGAGGCGGAGACCCAGTACTTC.